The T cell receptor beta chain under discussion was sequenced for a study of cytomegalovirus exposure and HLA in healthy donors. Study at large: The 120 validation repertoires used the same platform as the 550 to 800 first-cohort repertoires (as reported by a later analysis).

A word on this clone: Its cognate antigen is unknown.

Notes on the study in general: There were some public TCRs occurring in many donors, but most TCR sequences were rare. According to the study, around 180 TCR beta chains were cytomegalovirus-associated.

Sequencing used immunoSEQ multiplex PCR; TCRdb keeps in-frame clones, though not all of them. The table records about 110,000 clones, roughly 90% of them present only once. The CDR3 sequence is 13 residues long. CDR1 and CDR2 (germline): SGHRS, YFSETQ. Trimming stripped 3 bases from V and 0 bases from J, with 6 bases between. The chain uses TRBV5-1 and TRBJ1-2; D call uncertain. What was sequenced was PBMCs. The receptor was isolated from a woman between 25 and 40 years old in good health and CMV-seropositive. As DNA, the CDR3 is TGCGCCAGCAGCTACCAGTCTAACTATGGCTACACCTTC. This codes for CASSYQSNYGYTF. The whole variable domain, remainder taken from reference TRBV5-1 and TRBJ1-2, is KAGVTQTPRYLIKTRGQQVTLSCSPISGHRSVSWYQQTPGQGLQFLFEYFSETQRNKGNFPGRFSGRQFSNSRSEMNVSTLELGDSALYLCASSYQSNYGYTFGSGTRLTVV.